This T cell receptor (beta chain) originates from a study of blood T cells in healthy people across ages. This CDR3 contains 13 residues. CDR1 is DFQATT and CDR2 is SNEGSKA in the germline V gene (reference sequence). Trimming took off 2 bases at V and 14 bases at J, with 20 bases between the two ends. A second PCR, run for roughly 7 to 11 cycles, used a sample-barcoded 5' primer plus a J-beta primer mix. Any given sample supplied a minimum of 2.5 million CDR3-containing paired-end reads. MiXCR was run by TCRdb on the 5' RACE reads, yielding one entry per CDR3 protein. The data show 1 million or so distinct CDR3 sequences, with 45% seen just once and approximately 19% held by the top ten. Overall study findings and caveats: TCR beta diversity per million T cells fell roughly linearly with age.

Each individual donor underwent a draw of about 9.9 milliliters of peripheral blood. A note on this clonotype: Its antigen is still unknown.

This receptor was identified in a woman aged 60-75 years in good health. The V call is TRBV20-1, the J call TRBJ2-3; D gene unclear. Sequences were obtained from blood. The CDR3 spells CSARIRTRGSGYF. CDR3 nucleotides: TGCAGTGCTAGAATTCGGACCCGTGGCTCGGGGTATTTT.